This TCR beta chain was captured by sequencing in a study of radiotherapy plus CTLA-4 blockade in lung cancer listed by TCRdb under 2018. Broadly, across the study: Objective responses were observed in 18% of enrolled patients, and disease control was achieved in roughly 30%.

In this study, focal radiation therapy paired with CTLA-4 blockade (ipilimumab) was tested in patients who had chemo-refractory metastatic non-small-cell lung cancer. The method behind the library was the immunoSEQ multiplex PCR assay. Drawn from immuneACCESS, this table holds only the in-frame rearrangements with V and J called that TCRdb kept. Clones are partly lost; checked studies trace under half to an unresolved V gene and leave the rest unexplained. The sample profile shows 39,000 or so clones; roughly 77% of them were found once. The ten largest clones add up to 8.5% to 9% of the sample. Paper-wide results and their limitations: Early dynamic changes in blood T cell clones, together with increased serum interferon-beta after radiation, were reported as the strongest predictors of response. After treatment with radiotherapy and ipilimumab, TCR clones that originated in tumors expanded in peripheral blood.

Germline trimming: 5 bases from V, 6 bases from J; junction bases outside gene matches: 13. Inclusive of the bounding cysteine and phenylalanine, the CDR3 is 16 residues long. The retained sequence is limited to the CDR3, 48 bases, with the frame set at the first base. The germline V gene supplies CDR1 SGHAT and CDR2 FQNNGV. About this clone: Its antigen is currently not known. No base-level quality is on record; no much larger clone is a single base apart.

The clonotype was recovered from a human donor with non-small cell lung cancer who had stable disease on radiotherapy plus ipilimumab. This receptor chain uses TRBV11-2 and TRBJ2-7, with 10 junctional bases fitting TRBD1. Here the sequenced sample was peripheral blood, taken from a patient treated with radiotherapy plus ipilimumab. The DNA is TGTGCCAGCAGCGCATACCGGGACAGGGGTCATCGCGAGCAGTACTTC. The translation is CASSAYRDRGHREQYF.